Included here is one T cell receptor beta chain sequence, with context. This sample also contains other DNA sequences that code for the same CDR3. This sample was included in a study of blood T cell repertoires in COVID-19. Study in general: Samples taken during acute and convalescent COVID-19 were collected in the United States, Italy and Spain.

Cohorts were based on clinical histories the participants reported. The CDR3 contains 12 residues. Germline CDR1 LGHDT, CDR2 YNNKEL (reference sequence). The V end was cut by 3 bases, the J end by 3 bases, with 5 bases between. Per the authors' pipeline: It was from reference gene primer amplification that nucleated cell counts were estimated. Profiling relied on immunoSEQ multiplex PCR, and the TCRdb table lists in-frame clones only, not all of them. V, J and clone size were drawn from that table, and D and trimming were deduced from the DNA. The data contain hundreds of thousands of clones, about 82% of them singletons.

Sequencing input: PBMCs or T cells enriched from blood (not recorded which). The V and J genes are TRBV3-1 (or the pseudogene TRBV3-2) and TRBJ1-2; D gene ambiguous. The source is a woman aged 45 to 65 with acute COVID-19. The CDR3 region has the DNA TGTGCCAGCAGCCAGGCAGACTATGGCTACACCTTC. Translation: CASSQADYGYTF.